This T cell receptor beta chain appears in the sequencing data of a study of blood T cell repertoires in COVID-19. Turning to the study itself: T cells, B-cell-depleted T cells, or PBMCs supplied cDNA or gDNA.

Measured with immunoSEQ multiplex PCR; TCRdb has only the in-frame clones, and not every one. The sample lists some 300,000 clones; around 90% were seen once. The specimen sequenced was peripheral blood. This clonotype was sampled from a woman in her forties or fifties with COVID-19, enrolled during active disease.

CDR3 DNA sequence: TGTGCCAGCAGCTTATGGCAATCTGGAAACACCATATATTTT. As protein: CASSLWQSGNTIYF. This chain uses TRBV5-6 with TRBJ1-3; D call uncertain. The CDR3 contains 14 residues. CDR1 is SGHDT, CDR2 YYEEEE, per germline. V lost 2 bases to trimming and J lost 1 base, with 7 bases between them.